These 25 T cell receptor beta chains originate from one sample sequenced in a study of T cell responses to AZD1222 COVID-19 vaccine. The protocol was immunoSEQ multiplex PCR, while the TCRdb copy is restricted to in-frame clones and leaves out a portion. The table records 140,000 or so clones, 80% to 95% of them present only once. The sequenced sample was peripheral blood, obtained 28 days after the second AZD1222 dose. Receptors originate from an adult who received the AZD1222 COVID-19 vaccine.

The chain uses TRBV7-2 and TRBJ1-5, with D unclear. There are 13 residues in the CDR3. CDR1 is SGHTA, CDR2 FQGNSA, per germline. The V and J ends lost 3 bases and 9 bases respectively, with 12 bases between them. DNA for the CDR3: TGTGCCAGCAGCTTGGGAAAGGAAAGGCCCCAGCATTTT. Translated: CASSLGKERPQHF.

Written as DNA, the CDR3 is TGTGCCAGCAGCGTAGTCCCGACCCACTCCTACAATGAGCAGTTCTTC. The encoded protein is CASSVVPTHSYNEQFF. The chain links TRBV9 to TRBJ2-1, with no clear D. The CDR3 is made up of 16 amino acids. The germline V gene has CDR1 SGDLS and CDR2 YYNGEE. V shed 0 bases and J shed 0 bases, with 10 bases lying between them.

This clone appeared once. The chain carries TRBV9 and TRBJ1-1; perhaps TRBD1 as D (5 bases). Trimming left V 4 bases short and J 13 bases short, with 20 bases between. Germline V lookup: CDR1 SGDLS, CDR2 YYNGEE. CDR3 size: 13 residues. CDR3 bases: TGTGCCAGCAGCTTAGCCGGGACGGGGAACGTTTTCTTT. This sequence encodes CASSLAGTGNVFF.

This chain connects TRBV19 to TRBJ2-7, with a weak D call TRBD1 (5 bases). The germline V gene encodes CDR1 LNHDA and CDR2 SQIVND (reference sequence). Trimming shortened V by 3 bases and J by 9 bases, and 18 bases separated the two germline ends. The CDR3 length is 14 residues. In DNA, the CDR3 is TGTGCCAGTAGTATCATCGACAGTCCCTATGGGCAGTACTTC. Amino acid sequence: CASSIIDSPYGQYF.

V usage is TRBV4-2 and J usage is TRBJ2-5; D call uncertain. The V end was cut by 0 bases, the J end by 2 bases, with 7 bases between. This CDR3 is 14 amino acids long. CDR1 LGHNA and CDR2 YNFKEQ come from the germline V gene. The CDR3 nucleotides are TGTGCCAGCAGCCAAGACACTGTTCAAGAGACCCAGTACTTC. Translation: CASSQDTVQETQYF.

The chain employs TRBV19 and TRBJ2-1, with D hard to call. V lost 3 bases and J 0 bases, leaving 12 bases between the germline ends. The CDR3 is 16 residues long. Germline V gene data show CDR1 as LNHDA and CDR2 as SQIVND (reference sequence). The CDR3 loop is CASSMRLSNSYNEQFF. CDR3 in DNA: TGTGCCAGTAGTATGAGACTCAGCAACTCCTACAATGAGCAGTTCTTC. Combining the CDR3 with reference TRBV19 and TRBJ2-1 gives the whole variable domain DGGITQSPKYLFRKEGQNVTLSCEQNLNHDAMYWYRQDPGQGLRLIYYSQIVNDFQKGDIAEGYSVSREKKESFPLTVTSAQKNPTAFYLCASSMRLSNSYNEQFFGPGTRLTVL.

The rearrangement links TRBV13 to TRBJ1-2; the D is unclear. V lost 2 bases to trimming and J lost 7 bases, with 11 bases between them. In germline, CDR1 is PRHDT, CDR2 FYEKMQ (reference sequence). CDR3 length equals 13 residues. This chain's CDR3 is CASSLKDRSGYTF. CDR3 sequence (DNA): TGTGCCAGCAGCTTAAAGGACCGGTCTGGCTACACCTTC.

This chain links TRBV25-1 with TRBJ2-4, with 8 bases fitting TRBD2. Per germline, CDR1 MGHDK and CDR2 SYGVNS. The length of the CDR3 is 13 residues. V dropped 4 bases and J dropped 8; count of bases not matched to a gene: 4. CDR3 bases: TGTGCCAGCAGTGTACCCGGGAGGGACATTCAGTACTTC. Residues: CASSVPGRDIQYF.

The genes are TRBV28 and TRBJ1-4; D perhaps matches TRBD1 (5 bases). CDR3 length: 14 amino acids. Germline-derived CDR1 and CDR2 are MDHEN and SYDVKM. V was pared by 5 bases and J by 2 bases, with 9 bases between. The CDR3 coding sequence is TGTGCCAGCAGTCCGGCAGGGACTAATGAAAAACTGTTTTTT. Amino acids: CASSPAGTNEKLFF.

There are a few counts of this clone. CDR3 amino acids: CASSFGVQETQYF. CDR3 coding DNA: TGTGCCAGCAGCTTTGGGGTCCAAGAGACCCAGTACTTC. The J gene is TRBJ2-5, the V gene TRBV7-2; D is unresolved. With 3 bases removed from V and 1 base from J, the gap between germline ends came to 6 bases. Germline assignment: CDR1 SGHTA and CDR2 FQGNSA. The CDR3 has 13 residues.

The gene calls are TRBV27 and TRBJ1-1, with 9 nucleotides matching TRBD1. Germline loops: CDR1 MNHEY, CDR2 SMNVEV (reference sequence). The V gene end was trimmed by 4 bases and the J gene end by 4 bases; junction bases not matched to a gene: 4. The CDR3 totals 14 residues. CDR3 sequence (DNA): TGTGCCAGCAGTTCAGGACAGGGGCTCACTGAAGCTTTCTTT. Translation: CASSSGQGLTEAFF.

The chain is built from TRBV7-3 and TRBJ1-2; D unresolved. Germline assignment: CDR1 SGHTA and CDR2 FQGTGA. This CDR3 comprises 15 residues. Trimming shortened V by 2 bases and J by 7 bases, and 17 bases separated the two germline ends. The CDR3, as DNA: TGTGCCAGCAGCTTAGTGTCAGGCGTTGTGGTTGGCTACACCTTC. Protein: CASSLVSGVVVGYTF. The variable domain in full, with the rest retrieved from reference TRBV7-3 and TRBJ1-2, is GAGVSQTPSNKVTEKGKYVELRCDPISGHTALYWYRQSLGQGPEFLIYFQGTGAADDSGLPNDRFFAVRPEGSVSTLKIQRTERGDSAVYLCASSLVSGVVVGYTFGSGTRLTVV.

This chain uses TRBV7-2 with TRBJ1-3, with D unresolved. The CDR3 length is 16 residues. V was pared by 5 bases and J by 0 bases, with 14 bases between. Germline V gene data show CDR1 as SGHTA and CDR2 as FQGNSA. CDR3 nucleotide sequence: TGTGCCAGCAGCGTAGGCCCAGGACGCTCTGGAAACACCATATATTTT. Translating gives CASSVGPGRSGNTIYF.

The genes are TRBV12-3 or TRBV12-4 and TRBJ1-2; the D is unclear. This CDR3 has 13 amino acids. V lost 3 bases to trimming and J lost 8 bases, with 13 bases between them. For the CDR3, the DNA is TGTGCCAGCAGTTTTCTCCCTGCGAACGGCTACACCTTC. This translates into CASSFLPANGYTF.

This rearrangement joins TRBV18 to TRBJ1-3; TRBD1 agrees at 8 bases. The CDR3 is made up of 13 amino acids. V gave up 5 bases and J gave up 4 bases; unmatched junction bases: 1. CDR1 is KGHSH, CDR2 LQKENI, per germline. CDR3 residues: CASSRQGGNTIYF. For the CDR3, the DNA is TGTGCCAGCTCAAGACAGGGGGGAAACACCATATATTTT. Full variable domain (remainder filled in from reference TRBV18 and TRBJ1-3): NAGVMQNPRHLVRRRGQEARLRCSPMKGHSHVYWYRQLPEEGLKFMVYLQKENIIDESGMPKERFSAEFPKEGPSILRIQQVVRGDSAAYFCASSRQGGNTIYFGEGSWLTVV.

CDR3 nucleotides: TGCGCCAGCAGCTTTGAAATTACGGAGCAGTTCTTC. Its protein is CASSFEITEQFF. This chain uses TRBV5-1 with TRBJ2-1; D not resolved. Germline lookup yields CDR1 SGHRS and CDR2 YFSETQ. Between the trimmed V and J ends, which lost 2 bases and 10 bases, there was a span of 10 bases. This CDR3 is 12 amino acids long.

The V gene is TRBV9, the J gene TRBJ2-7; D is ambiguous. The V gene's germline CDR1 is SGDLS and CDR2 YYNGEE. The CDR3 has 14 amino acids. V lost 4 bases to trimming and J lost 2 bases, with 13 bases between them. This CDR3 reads CASSPHSRPYEQYF. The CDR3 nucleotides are TGTGCCAGCAGCCCCCACTCGCGGCCCTACGAGCAGTACTTC. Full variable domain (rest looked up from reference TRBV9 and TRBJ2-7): DSGVTQTPKHLITATGQRVTLRCSPRSGDLSVYWYQQSLDQGLQFLIQYYNGEERAKGNILERFSAQQFPDLHSELNLSSLELGDSALYFCASSPHSRPYEQYFGPGTRLTVT.

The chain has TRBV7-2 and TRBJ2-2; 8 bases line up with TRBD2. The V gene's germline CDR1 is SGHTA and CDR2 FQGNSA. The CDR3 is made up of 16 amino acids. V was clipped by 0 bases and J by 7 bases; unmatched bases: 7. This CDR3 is CASSLATTSGHGELFF. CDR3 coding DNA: TGTGCCAGCAGCTTAGCCACTACTAGCGGCCACGGGGAGCTGTTTTTT.

CDR3 sequence reads: CASSLAGAGNTEAFF. As DNA, the CDR3 is TGTGCCAGCAGCTTAGCAGGAGCGGGGAACACTGAAGCTTTCTTT. The V call is TRBV7-9, the J call TRBJ1-1; D not resolved. CDR1 is SEHNR and CDR2 is FQNEAQ in the germline V gene (reference sequence). The CDR3 runs to 15 residues. The V end lost 0 bases, the J end lost 1 base, and 9 bases lay between the germline ends.

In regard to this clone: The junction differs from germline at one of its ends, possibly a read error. CDR3 residues: CASSLDTYNEQFF. For the CDR3, the DNA is TGTGCTAGCAGCTTGGACACCTACAATGAGCAGTTCTTC. V and J are TRBV7-7 and TRBJ2-1; TRBD1 might be the D (5 bases). CDR3 length: 13 residues. Germline V gene data show CDR1 as SSHAT and CDR2 as FNYEAQ (reference sequence).

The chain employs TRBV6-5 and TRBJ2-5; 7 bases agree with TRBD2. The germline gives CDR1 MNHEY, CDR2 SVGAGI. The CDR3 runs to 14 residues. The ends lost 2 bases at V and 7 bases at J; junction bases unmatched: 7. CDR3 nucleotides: TGTGCCAGCAGTTACGGAGGACTAGATGGGACCCAGTACTTC. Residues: CASSYGGLDGTQYF.

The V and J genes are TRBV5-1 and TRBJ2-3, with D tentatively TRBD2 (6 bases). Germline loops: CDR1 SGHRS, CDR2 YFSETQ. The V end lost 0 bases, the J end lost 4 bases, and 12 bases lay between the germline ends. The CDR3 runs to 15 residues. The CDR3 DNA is TGCGCCAGCAGCTTGGACGGGAGTGAGCCAGATACGCAGTATTTT. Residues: CASSLDGSEPDTQYF.

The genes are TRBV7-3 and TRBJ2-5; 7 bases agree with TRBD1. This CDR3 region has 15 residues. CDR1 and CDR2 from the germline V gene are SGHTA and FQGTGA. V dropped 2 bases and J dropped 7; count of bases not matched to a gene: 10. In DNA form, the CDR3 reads TGTGCCAGCAGCTTAGGCACAGGGGTTCGGGGGACCCAGTACTTC. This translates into CASSLGTGVRGTQYF.

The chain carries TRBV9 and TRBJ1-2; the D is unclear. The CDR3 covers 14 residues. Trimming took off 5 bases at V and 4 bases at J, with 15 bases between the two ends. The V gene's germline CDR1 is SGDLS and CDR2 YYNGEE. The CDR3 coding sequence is TGTGCCAGCAGTCAAACCGGCCGGGGCTATGGCTACACCTTC. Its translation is CASSQTGRGYGYTF.

The CDR3: CASPPAGSNEQFF. The CDR3 region has the DNA TGTGCCAGCCCACCGGCGGGGTCCAATGAGCAGTTCTTC. The chain couples TRBV12-3 or TRBV12-4 to TRBJ2-1; tentatively, D is TRBD2 (6 bases). The CDR3 loop spans 13 amino acids. V lost 8 bases, J lost 6 bases, and 14 bases lay in between.